The sequence of this T cell receptor (beta chain) was determined in a study of human T cells and chemical hapten exposure. Across the whole study: For sensitization, 2% DPC was applied to a 2 cm by 2 cm patch of upper inner arm skin.

Study-level results: Expanded TCR counts at PT1 went up together with patch test score, a positive correlation. TCRs above 1 in 1000 frequency stayed constant with DPC sensitization. Controls formed significantly fewer large CDR3 similarity clusters than expanded TCRs did.

The CDR3 has 15 amino acids. Germline-derived CDR1 and CDR2 are LNHNV and YYDKDF (reference sequence). Between the trimmed V and J ends, which lost 1 base and 7 bases, there was a span of 17 bases. One entry per CDR3 protein results from TCRdb running MiXCR on the RACE reads. The data contain roughly 260,000 distinct CDR3 sequences, about 9.4% of them singletons. The time point was: pre-sensitization, week 0. The treatment denotes: therapeutic diphenylcyclopropenone sensitization with weekly scalp DPC. A remark on this clonotype: Antigen specificity is unknown.

The sequence was obtained from a woman aged 40 to 50 with alopecia areata. Some clones in this sample may be carry-over from other donors' samples. The chain carries TRBV15 and TRBJ2-7; perhaps TRBD2 as D (6 bases). The source material was whole blood, sampled in connection with sensitization to the hapten diphenylcyclopropenone (DPC). In nucleotides, the CDR3 is TGTGCCACCAGCAGAGGAGGGACTTCGAGGGTAGAGCAGTACTTC. Translation: CATSRGGTSRVEQYF.